This T cell receptor beta chain was found in a study of T cell changes during pregnancy in multiple sclerosis. Assay: immunoSEQ multiplex PCR; the TCRdb copy retains only in-frame clones and omits some. The table shows some 79,000 clones, with around nine tenths occurring only once. The CDR3 is 16 residues long. Germline loops: CDR1 MNHEY, CDR2 SVGAGI. Trimming shortened V by 0 bases and J by 3 bases, and 15 bases separated the two germline ends. This sequence was found in a female donor with multiple sclerosis, enrolled in a pregnancy study. The V call is TRBV6-5, the J call TRBJ2-7, with D perhaps matching TRBD2 (6 bases). The specimen comprised CD4+ T cells from peripheral blood mononuclear cells, sampled in the second trimester of pregnancy. CDR3 sequence reads: CASSYSSGTLVYEQYF. As DNA, the CDR3 is TGTGCCAGCAGTTACTCGTCCGGGACTTTAGTCTACGAGCAGTACTTC.